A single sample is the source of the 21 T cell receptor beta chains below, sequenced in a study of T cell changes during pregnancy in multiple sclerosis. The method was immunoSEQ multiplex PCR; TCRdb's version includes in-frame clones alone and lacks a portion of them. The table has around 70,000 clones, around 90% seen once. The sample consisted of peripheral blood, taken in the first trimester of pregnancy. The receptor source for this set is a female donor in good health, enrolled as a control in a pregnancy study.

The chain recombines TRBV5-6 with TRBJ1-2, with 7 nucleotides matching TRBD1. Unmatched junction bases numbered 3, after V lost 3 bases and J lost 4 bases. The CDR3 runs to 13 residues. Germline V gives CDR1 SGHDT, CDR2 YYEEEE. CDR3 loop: CASSSRGTYGYTF. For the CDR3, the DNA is TGTGCCAGCAGCTCCAGGGGGACCTATGGCTACACCTTC.

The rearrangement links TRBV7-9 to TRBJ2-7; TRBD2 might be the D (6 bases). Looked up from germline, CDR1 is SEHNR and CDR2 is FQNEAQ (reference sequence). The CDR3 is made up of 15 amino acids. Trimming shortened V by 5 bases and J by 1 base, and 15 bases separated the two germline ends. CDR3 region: CASSPSGPASYEQYF. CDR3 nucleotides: TGTGCCAGCAGCCCCAGCGGGCCTGCATCCTACGAGCAGTACTTC.

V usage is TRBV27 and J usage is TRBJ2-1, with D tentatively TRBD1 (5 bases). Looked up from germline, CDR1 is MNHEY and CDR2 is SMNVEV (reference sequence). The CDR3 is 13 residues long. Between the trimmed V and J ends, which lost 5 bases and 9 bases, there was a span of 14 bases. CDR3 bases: TGTGCCAGCAGTCCCAACCCTGGGGCTGAGCAGTTCTTC. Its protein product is CASSPNPGAEQFF.

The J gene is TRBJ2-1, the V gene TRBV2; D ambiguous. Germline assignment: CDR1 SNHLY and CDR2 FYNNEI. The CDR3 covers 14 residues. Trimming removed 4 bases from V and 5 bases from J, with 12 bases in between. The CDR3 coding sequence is TGTGCCAGCAGTGGGGCCTACAAAAACAATGAGCAGTTCTTC. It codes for CASSGAYKNNEQFF.

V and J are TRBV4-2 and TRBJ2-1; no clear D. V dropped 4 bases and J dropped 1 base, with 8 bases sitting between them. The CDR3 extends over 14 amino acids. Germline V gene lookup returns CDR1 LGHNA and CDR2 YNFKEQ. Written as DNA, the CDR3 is TGTGCCAGCAGCCGCAGCGAGTCCTACAATGAGCAGTTCTTC. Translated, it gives CASSRSESYNEQFF.

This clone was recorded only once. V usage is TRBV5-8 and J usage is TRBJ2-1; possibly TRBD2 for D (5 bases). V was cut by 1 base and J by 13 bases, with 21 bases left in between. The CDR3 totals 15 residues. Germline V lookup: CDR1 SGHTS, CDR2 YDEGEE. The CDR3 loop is CASSLSTGRLALQFF. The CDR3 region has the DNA TGTGCCAGCAGCTTGAGCACCGGACGGCTAGCTCTACAGTTCTTC.

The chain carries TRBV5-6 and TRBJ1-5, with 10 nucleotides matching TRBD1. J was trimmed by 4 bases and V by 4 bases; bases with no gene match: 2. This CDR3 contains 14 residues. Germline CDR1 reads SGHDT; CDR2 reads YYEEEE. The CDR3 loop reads CASSRGQGNQPQHF. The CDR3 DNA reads TGTGCCAGCAGCCGGGGACAGGGGAATCAGCCCCAGCATTTT.

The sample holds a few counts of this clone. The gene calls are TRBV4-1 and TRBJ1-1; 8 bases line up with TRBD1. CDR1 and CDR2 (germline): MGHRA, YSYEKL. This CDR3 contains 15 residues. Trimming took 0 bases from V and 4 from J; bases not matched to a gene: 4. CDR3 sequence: CASSQERQGLTEAFF. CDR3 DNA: TGCGCCAGCAGCCAAGAAAGACAGGGGCTCACTGAAGCTTTCTTT.

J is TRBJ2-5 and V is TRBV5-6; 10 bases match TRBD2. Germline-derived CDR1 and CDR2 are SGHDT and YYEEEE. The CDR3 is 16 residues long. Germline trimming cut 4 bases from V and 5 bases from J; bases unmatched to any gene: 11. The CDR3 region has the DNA TGTGCCAGCAGCGGAAGGCTAGCGGGAGATAGGGAGACCCAGTACTTC. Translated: CASSGRLAGDRETQYF.

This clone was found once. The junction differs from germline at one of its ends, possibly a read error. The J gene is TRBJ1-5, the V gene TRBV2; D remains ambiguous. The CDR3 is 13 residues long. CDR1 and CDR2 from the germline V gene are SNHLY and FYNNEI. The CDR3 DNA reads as TGTGCCTGCAGCCAGAGGGGCAATCAGCCCCAGCATTTT. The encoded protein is CACSQRGNQPQHF.

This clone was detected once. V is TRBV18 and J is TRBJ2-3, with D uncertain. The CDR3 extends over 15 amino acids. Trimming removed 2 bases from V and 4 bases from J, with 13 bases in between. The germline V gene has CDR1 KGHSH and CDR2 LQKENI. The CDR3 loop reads CASSPSTNSPDTQYF. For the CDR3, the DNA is TGTGCCAGCTCACCAAGCACTAACTCACCAGATACGCAGTATTTT. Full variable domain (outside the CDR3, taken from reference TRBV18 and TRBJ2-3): NAGVMQNPRHLVRRRGQEARLRCSPMKGHSHVYWYRQLPEEGLKFMVYLQKENIIDESGMPKERFSAEFPKEGPSILRIQQVVRGDSAAYFCASSPSTNSPDTQYFGPGTRLTVL.

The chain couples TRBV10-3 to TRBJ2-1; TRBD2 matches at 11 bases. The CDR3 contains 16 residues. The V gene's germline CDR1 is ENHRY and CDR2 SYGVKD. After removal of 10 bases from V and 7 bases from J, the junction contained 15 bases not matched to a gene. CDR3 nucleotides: TGTGCCACCCGGCCGGCTACGGGACTAGCGGCTAATGAGCAGTTCTTC. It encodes CATRPATGLAANEQFF.

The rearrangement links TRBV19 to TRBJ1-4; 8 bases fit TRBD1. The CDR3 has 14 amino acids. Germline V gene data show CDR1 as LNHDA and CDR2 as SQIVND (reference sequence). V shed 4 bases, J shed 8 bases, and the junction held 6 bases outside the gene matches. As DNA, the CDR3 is TGTGCCAGTAGTACAGGGGGCGCGGGGGAAAAACTGTTTTTT. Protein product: CASSTGGAGEKLFF.

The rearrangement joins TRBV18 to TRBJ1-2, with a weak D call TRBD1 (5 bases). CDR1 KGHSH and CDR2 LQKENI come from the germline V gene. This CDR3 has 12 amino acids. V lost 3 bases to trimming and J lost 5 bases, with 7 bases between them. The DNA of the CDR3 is TGTGCCAGCTCACCCGACAGTTATGGCTACACCTTC. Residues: CASSPDSYGYTF.

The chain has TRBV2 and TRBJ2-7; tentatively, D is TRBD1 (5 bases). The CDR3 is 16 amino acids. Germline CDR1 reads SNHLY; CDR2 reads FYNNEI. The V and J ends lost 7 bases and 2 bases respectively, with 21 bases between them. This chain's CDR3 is CASKHLTAMCPYEQYF. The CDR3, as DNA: TGTGCCAGCAAGCACCTGACAGCAATGTGTCCCTACGAGCAGTACTTC.

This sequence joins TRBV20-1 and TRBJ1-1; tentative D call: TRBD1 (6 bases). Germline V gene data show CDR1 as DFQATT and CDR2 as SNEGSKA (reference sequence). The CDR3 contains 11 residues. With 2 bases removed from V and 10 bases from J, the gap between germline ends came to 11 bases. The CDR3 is CSARPGVLAFF. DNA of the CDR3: TGCAGTGCTAGACCAGGGGTTTTAGCTTTCTTT.

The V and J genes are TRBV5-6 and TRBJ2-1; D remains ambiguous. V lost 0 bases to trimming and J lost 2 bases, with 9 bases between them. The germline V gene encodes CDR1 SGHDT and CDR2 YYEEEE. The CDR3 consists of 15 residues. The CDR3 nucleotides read TGTGCCAGCAGCTTGGGACCCCAGGCCTACAATGAGCAGTTCTTC. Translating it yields CASSLGPQAYNEQFF.

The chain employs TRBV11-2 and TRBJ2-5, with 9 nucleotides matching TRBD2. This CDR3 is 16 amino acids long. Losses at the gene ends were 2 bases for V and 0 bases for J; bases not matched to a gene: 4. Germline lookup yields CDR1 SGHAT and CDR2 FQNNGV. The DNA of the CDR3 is TGTGCCAGCAGCTTAAGACTAGCGGCATACCAAGAGACCCAGTACTTC. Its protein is CASSLRLAAYQETQYF.

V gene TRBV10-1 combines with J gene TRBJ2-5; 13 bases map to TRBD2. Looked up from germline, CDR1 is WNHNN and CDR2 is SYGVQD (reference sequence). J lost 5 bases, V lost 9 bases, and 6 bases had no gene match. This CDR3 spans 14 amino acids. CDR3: CARRLAGGVETQYF. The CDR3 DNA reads TGCGCCAGGAGACTAGCGGGAGGTGTCGAGACCCAGTACTTC.

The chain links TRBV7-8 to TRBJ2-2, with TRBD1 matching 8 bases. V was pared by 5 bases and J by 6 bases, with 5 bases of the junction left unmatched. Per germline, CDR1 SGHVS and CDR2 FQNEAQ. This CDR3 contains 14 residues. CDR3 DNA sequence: TGTGCCAGCAGCCTCCCGACAGGGGCCGGGGAGCTGTTTTTT. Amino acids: CASSLPTGAGELFF.

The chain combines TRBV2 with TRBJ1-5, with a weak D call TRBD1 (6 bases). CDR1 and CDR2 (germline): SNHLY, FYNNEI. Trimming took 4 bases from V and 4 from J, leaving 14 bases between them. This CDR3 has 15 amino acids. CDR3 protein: CASSAQGGGNQPQHF. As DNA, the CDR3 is TGTGCCAGCAGTGCTCAAGGGGGGGGGAATCAGCCCCAGCATTTT.